This TCR beta chain was found in a study of neurological immune-mediated disorders. Trimming removed 2 bases at V and 5 bases at J, with 10 bases between. CDR3 length: 13 amino acids. Germline CDR1 reads SGHRS; CDR2 reads YFSETQ. This clonotype showed up many times. TCRdb ran MiXCR on the 5' RACE reads and lists one entry per CDR3 protein. Counted here are 28,000 or so distinct CDR3 sequences, more than 20% occurring once; the ten biggest clones make up 16%. The gene calls are TRBV5-1 and TRBJ1-1, with TRBD1 as a possible D gene (6 bases). The sequenced sample consisted of PBMCs. This TCR was recovered from a woman in her sixties in good health. The CDR3 here is CASSFNRETEAFF. In DNA form, the CDR3 reads TGCGCCAGCAGCTTCAACAGGGAGACTGAAGCTTTCTTT. The full variable domain, with the rest looked up from reference TRBV5-1 and TRBJ1-1, is KAGVTQTPRYLIKTRGQQVTLSCSPISGHRSVSWYQQTPGQGLQFLFEYFSETQRNKGNFPGRFSGRQFSNSRSEMNVSTLELGDSALYLCASSFNRETEAFFGQGTRLTVV.